The entry below describes one TCR beta chain. PCR used 60 Vbeta primers and 13 Jbeta primers. Sequenced by immunoSEQ multiplex PCR; TCRdb stores in-frame clones only, minus some. The sample's table shows under 150,000 clones. The data were obtained in a study of cytomegalovirus exposure and HLA in healthy donors. The length of the CDR3 is 13 residues. Germline V gives CDR1 ENHRY, CDR2 SYGVKD. This chain joins TRBV10-3 and TRBJ2-5; 14 bases line up with TRBD2. The DNA matches TRBJ2-7 better at its end, which makes the J call doubtful. The sample consisted of PBMCs. The source is a woman aged 55-70 years in good health and CMV-seronegative. CDR3 residues: CAIGTSGSYEQYF. The CDR3 nucleotides read TGTGCCATCGGGACTAGCGGGAGTTACGAGCAGTACTTC.